These 12 T cell receptor beta chains were all obtained from the same sample, sequenced in a study of CD8 T cells in Susac syndrome. After extraction with the RNeasy kit, about 0.45 to 1 ug of the RNA was reverse transcribed using random hexamers. TCRdb re-called the immunoSEQ multiplex PCR reads with MiXCR, one entry per CDR3 protein. The sample shows roughly 250,000 distinct CDR3 sequences, about 96% of them seen only once. The sequenced material came from CD4+ T cells from PBMCs. The source is a human donor with Susac syndrome.

V usage is TRBV20-1 and J usage is TRBJ1-1; no reliable D call. Trimming stripped 3 bases from V and 2 bases from J, with 10 bases between. This CDR3 has 13 amino acids. CDR1 and CDR2 from the germline V gene are DFQATT and SNEGSKA (reference sequence). In DNA, the CDR3 is TGCAGTGCTAGCCAGAACCCTAACACTGAAGCTTTCTTT. This translates into CSASQNPNTEAFF.

V usage is TRBV18 and J usage is TRBJ1-5; 8 bases fit TRBD1. The V and J ends lost 3 bases and 6 bases, in that order; junction bases with no gene match: 4. The germline V gene encodes CDR1 KGHSH and CDR2 LQKENI. The CDR3 is 14 amino acids. The CDR3 DNA follows: TGTGCCAGCTCACCCGGGACAGGAGGTCAGCCCCAGCATTTT. Translating gives CASSPGTGGQPQHF.

The chain is built from TRBV5-5 and TRBJ1-1; a weak D match, TRBD1 (5 bases). The CDR3 totals 12 residues. CDR1 and CDR2 from the germline V gene are SGHKS and YYEKEE (reference sequence). Trimming took 3 bases from V and 7 from J, leaving 10 bases between them. The CDR3 DNA reads TGTGCCAGCAGCTCCGGGGCGTATGAAGCTTTCTTT. Residues: CASSSGAYEAFF. The full variable domain, in which reference TRBV5-5 and TRBJ1-1 provide the parts outside the CDR3, is DAGVTQSPTHLIKTRGQQVTLRCSPISGHKSVSWYQQVLGQGPQFIFQYYEKEERGRGNFPDRFSARQFPNYSSELNVNALLLGDSALYLCASSSGAYEAFFGQGTRLTVV.

This clonotype came up once. The chain employs TRBV30 and TRBJ1-4; D possibly corresponds to TRBD1 (5 bases). The V and J ends lost 3 bases and 12 bases respectively, with 11 bases between them. Germline values: CDR1 GTSNPN, CDR2 SVGIG (reference sequence). There are 11 residues in the CDR3. The CDR3 sequence: CAWRHWGELFF. The CDR3 DNA sequence: TGTGCCTGGAGGCATTGGGGGGAACTGTTTTTT.

V and J are TRBV20-1 and TRBJ2-7; 7 nucleotides align to TRBD1. This CDR3 is built from 14 residues. The germline gives CDR1 DFQATT, CDR2 SNEGSKA (reference sequence). Germline trimming cut 5 bases from V and 5 bases from J; bases unmatched to any gene: 12. The CDR3 region has the DNA TGCAGTGCTTCAGAGGGACAGATCCCTAACGAGCAGTACTTC. This codes for CSASEGQIPNEQYF.

The chain combines TRBV30 with TRBJ2-3; 9 nucleotides line up with TRBD2. With 4 bases clipped from V and 0 bases from J, the junction kept 5 bases outside the gene matches. Germline values: CDR1 GTSNPN, CDR2 SVGIG (reference sequence). This CDR3 comprises 15 residues. The DNA of the CDR3 is TGTGCCTGGACTAGCGGGAAACTAAGCACAGATACGCAGTATTTT. Translating gives CAWTSGKLSTDTQYF.

The chain employs TRBV28 and TRBJ1-1; TRBD1 aligns across 8 bases. The CDR3 has 14 amino acids. Germline CDR1 and CDR2: MDHEN and SYDVKM. Unmatched junction bases numbered 10, after V lost 10 bases and J lost 3 bases. This CDR3 reads CATRDRGFYTEAFF. Here the CDR3 DNA reads TGTGCCACCAGAGACAGGGGATTCTACACTGAAGCTTTCTTT. Combining the CDR3 with reference TRBV28 and TRBJ1-1 gives the whole variable domain DVKVTQSSRYLVKRTGEKVFLECVQDMDHENMFWYRQDPGLGLRLIYFSYDVKMKEKGDIPEGYSVSREKKERFSLILESASTNQTSMYLCATRDRGFYTEAFFGQGTRLTVV.

The chain uses TRBV23-1 and TRBJ2-2; D might be TRBD2 (6 bases). TRBV23-1 is noted as an ORF with a role that remains uncertain. The V end lost 3 bases, the J end lost 1 base, and 18 bases lay between the germline ends. The CDR3 is 18 amino acids. DNA for the CDR3: TGCGCCAGCAGTCACCAAACACTAGCTATGGTGAACACCGGGGAGCTGTTTTTT. Its protein is CASSHQTLAMVNTGELFF.

The chain joins TRBV25-1 to TRBJ2-1; TRBD2 agrees at 9 bases. The V gene end was trimmed by 6 bases and the J gene end by 7 bases; junction bases not matched to a gene: 16. This CDR3 has 17 amino acids. Germline assignment: CDR1 MGHDK and CDR2 SYGVNS. In nucleotides, the CDR3 is TGTGCCAGCAGCCAAGCTGGAACTAGCGGGTGGGGGAATGAGCAGTTCTTC. Translated: CASSQAGTSGWGNEQFF.

The V gene is TRBV5-1, the J gene TRBJ2-7, with 7 positions matching TRBD2. Germline lookup yields CDR1 SGHRS and CDR2 YFSETQ. This CDR3 spans 16 amino acids. With 6 bases clipped from V and 3 bases from J, the junction kept 15 bases outside the gene matches. The CDR3 sequence is CASTPSIGRRVYEQYF. For the CDR3, the DNA is TGCGCCAGCACCCCCAGCATCGGGAGGAGGGTCTACGAGCAGTACTTC.

The chain has TRBV9 and TRBJ2-1, with 8 bases aligning to TRBD2. The J segment lost 2 bases and the V segment lost 4 bases, leaving 17 bases of the junction unmatched. Germline V gene data show CDR1 as SGDLS and CDR2 as YYNGEE. The CDR3 loop spans 19 amino acids. The CDR3 nucleotides read TGTGCCAGCAGCCCGATCCGACTAGCGCGAGGGAGAACCTACAATGAGCAGTTCTTC. Translation: CASSPIRLARGRTYNEQFF.

V and J are TRBV11-1 and TRBJ2-5; no clear D gene. V was pared by 5 bases and J by 5 bases, with 15 bases between. The CDR3 consists of 14 residues. In germline, CDR1 is SGHAT, CDR2 FQDESV (reference sequence). The CDR3 sequence is CASSRGIEAETQYF. DNA of the CDR3: TGTGCCAGCAGCCGAGGAATCGAGGCGGAGACCCAGTACTTC.